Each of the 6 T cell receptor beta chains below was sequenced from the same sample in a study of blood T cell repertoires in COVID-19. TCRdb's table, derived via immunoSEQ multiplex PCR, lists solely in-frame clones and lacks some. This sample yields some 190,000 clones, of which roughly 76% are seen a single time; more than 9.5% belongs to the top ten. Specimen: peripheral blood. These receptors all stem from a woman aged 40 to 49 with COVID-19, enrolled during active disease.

The CDR3 DNA follows: TGTGCCAGCAGAGGAAGAGAGGCGAACACCGGGGAGCTGTTTTTT. It yields the protein CASRGREANTGELFF. This rearrangement joins TRBV9 to TRBJ2-2; D is ambiguous. V dropped 5 bases and J dropped 0 bases, with 11 bases sitting between them. CDR1 is SGDLS, CDR2 YYNGEE, per germline. This CDR3 contains 15 residues.

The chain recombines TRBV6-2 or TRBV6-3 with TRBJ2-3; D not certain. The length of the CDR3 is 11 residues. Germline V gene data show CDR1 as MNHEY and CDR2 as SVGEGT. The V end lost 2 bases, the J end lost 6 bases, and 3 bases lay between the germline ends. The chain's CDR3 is CASSYQDTQYF. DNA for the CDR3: TGTGCCAGCAGTTACCAGGATACGCAGTATTTT.

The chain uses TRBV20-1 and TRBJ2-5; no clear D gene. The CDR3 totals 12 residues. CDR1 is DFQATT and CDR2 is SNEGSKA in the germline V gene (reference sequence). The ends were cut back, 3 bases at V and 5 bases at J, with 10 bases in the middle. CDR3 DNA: TGCAGTGCTAGTACAGAATTCGAGACCCAGTACTTC. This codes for CSASTEFETQYF.

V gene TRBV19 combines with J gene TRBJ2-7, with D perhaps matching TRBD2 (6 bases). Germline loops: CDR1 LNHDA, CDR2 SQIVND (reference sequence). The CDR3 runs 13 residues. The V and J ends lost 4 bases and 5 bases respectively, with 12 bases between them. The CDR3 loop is CASSTGGMDEQYF. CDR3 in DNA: TGTGCCAGTAGTACTGGAGGGATGGACGAGCAGTACTTC.

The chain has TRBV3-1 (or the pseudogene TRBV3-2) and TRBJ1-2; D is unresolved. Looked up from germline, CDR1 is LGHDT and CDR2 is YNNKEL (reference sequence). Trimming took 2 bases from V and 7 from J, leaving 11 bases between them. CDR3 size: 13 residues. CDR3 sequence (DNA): TGTGCCAGCAGCCAACCCGCTATACCTGGCTACACCTTC. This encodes CASSQPAIPGYTF.

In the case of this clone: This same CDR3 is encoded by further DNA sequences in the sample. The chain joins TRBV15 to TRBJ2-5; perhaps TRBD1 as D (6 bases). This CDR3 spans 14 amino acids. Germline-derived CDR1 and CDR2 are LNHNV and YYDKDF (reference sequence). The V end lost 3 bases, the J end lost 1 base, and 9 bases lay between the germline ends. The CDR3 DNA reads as TGTGCCACCAGCAGGGGGGACACCCAAGAGACCCAGTACTTC. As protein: CATSRGDTQETQYF.